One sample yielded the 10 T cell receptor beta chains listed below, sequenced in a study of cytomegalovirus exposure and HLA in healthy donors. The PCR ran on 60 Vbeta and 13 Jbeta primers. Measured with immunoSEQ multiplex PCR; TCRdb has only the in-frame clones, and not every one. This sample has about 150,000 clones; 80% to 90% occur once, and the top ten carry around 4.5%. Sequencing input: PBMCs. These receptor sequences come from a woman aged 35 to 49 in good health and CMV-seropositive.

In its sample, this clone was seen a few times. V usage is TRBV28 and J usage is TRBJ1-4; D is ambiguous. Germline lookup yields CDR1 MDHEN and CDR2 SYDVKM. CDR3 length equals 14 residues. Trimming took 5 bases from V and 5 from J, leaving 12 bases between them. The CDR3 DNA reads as TGTGCCAGCAGTACTATGGTAGGAAATGAAAAACTGTTTTTT. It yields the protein CASSTMVGNEKLFF.

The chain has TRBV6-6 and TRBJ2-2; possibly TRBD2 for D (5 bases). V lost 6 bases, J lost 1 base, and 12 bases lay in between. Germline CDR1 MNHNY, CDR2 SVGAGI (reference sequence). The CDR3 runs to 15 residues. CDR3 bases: TGTGCCAGCAGAGACGGACGGGGGAACACCGGGGAGCTGTTTTTT. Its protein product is CASRDGRGNTGELFF.

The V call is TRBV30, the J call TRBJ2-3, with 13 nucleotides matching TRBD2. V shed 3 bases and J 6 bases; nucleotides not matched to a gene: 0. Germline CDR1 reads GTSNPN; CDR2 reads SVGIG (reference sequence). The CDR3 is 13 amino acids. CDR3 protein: CAWRGLAGDTQYF. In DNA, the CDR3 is TGTGCCTGGAGGGGACTAGCGGGGGATACGCAGTATTTT.

Here the CDR3 DNA reads TGTGCCAGCAGCGTTGGCGTAGCGGGGGGGCCTAGGGATGAGCAGTTCTTC. Its translation: CASSVGVAGGPRDEQFF. This chain uses TRBV9 with TRBJ2-1, with 11 bases identical to TRBD2. CDR1 SGDLS and CDR2 YYNGEE come from the germline V gene. V trimming: 2 bases; J trimming: 8 bases; junction bases outside the gene matches: 12. The CDR3 runs to 17 residues. The full variable domain, in which reference TRBV9 and TRBJ2-1 provide the parts outside the CDR3, is DSGVTQTPKHLITATGQRVTLRCSPRSGDLSVYWYQQSLDQGLQFLIQYYNGEERAKGNILERFSAQQFPDLHSELNLSSLELGDSALYFCASSVGVAGGPRDEQFFGPGTRLTVL.

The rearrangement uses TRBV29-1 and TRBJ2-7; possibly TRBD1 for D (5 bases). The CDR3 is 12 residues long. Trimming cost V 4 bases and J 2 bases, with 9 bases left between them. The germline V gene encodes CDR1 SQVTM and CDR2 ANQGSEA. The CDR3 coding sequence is TGCAGCGTTGCGACAGACACCTACGAGCAGTACTTC. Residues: CSVATDTYEQYF.

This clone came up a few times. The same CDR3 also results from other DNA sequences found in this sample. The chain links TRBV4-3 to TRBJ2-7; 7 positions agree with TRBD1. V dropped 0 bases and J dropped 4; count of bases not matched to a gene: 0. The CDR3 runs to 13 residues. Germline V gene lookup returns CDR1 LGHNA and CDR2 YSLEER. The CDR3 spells CASSQDRGYEQYF. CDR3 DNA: TGCGCCAGCAGCCAAGACAGGGGGTACGAGCAGTACTTC.

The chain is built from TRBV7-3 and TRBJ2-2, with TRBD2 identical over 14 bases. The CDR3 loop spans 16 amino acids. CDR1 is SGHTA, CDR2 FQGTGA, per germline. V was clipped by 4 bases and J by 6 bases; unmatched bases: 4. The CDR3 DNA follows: TGTGCCAGCAGCTGGGCGACTAGCGGGGGGGCCGGGGAGCTGTTTTTT. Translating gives CASSWATSGGAGELFF. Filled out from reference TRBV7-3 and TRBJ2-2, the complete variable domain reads GAGVSQTPSNKVTEKGKYVELRCDPISGHTALYWYRQSLGQGPEFLIYFQGTGAADDSGLPNDRFFAVRPEGSVSTLKIQRTERGDSAVYLCASSWATSGGAGELFFGEGSRLTVL.

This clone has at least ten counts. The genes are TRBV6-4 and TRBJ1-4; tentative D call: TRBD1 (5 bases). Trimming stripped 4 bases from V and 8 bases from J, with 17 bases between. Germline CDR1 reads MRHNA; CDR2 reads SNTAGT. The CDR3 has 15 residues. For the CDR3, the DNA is TGTGCCAGCAGTGCCGGGACGACGGGAGGCGAAAAACTGTTTTTT. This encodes CASSAGTTGGEKLFF.

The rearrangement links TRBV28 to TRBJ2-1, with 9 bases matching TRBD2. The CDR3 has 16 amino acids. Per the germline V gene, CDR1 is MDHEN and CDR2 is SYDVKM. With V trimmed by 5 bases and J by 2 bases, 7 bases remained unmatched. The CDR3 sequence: CASSTSGPSPYNEQFF. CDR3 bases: TGTGCCAGCAGTACTAGCGGGCCCTCCCCCTACAATGAGCAGTTCTTC.

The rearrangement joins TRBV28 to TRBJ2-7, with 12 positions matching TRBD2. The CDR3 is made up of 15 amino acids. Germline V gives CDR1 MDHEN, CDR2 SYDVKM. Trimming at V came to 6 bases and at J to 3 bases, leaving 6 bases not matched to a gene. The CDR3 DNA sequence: TGTGCCAGCAGCCGACTAGCGGGAGTTGGCTACGAGCAGTACTTC. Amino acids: CASSRLAGVGYEQYF.